This T cell receptor beta chain comes out of a study of T cell responses to AZD1222 COVID-19 vaccine. Only in-frame clones appear in the TCRdb table, and some are missing; sequencing was by immunoSEQ multiplex PCR. The table records some 130,000 clones, roughly nine tenths of them present only once. Study-wide results and limits: Vaccine-associated CD4 TCRs ranged over spike, dominating at 160-218 and 743-854. Unmutated regions of variants are reportedly targeted by nearly half of spike-specific TCRs.

Remarks on this clone: Its cognate antigen is unknown.

V lost 6 bases and J lost 3; bases outside the gene matches: 5. The CDR3 is made up of 16 amino acids. Germline CDR1 LGHDT, CDR2 YNNKEL (reference sequence). Source: peripheral blood, taken on day 0 of AZD1222 vaccination. The sequence was collected from an adult in good health. The genes are TRBV3-1 (or the pseudogene TRBV3-2) and TRBJ2-3; TRBD2 matches 14 bases. DNA for the CDR3: TGTGCCAGCAGTCCCGGACTAGCGGGAGGAACAGATACGCAGTATTTT. Its protein product is CASSPGLAGGTDTQYF.